This T cell receptor (beta chain) was found in a study of CD8+ T cells in alopecia areata. RNA was isolated and reverse transcribed to cDNA, the sequencing template. Data came from immunoSEQ multiplex PCR; TCRdb stores just in-frame clones and leaves some out. The repertoire holds 90,000 to 150,000 clones, with 55% to 70% as singletons. The sequence was collected from a human donor in good health. Sequenced sample: CD4+ T cells sorted from blood.

The CDR3 spells CASSIEGPYNEQFF. The CDR3 nucleotides are TGTGCCAGTAGTATTGAGGGGCCCTACAATGAGCAGTTCTTC. The genes are TRBV19 and TRBJ2-1; D is perhaps TRBD1 or TRBD2 (5 bases each). CDR3 length: 14 residues. V lost 3 bases, J lost 2 bases, and 8 bases lay in between. Germline loops: CDR1 LNHDA, CDR2 SQIVND (reference sequence).